This T cell receptor (beta chain) is drawn from a study of T cell changes during pregnancy in multiple sclerosis. Using immunoSEQ multiplex PCR, the repertoire was profiled, and TCRdb retains in-frame clones only, with some absent. Of about 100,000 clones in the sample, approximately 92% were seen once. Germline CDR1 and CDR2: SGHTA and FQGNSA. The CDR3 spans 13 residues. Between the trimmed V and J ends, which lost 4 bases and 0 bases, there was a span of 3 bases. The chain uses TRBV7-2 and TRBJ2-2; D is unclear. The TCR sequence derives from a female donor with multiple sclerosis, enrolled in a pregnancy study. The sequencing here drew on peripheral blood, taken in the second trimester of pregnancy. The DNA for the CDR3 is TGTGCCAGCAGCTCAGCGAACACCGGGGAGCTGTTTTTT. It specifies CASSSANTGELFF.